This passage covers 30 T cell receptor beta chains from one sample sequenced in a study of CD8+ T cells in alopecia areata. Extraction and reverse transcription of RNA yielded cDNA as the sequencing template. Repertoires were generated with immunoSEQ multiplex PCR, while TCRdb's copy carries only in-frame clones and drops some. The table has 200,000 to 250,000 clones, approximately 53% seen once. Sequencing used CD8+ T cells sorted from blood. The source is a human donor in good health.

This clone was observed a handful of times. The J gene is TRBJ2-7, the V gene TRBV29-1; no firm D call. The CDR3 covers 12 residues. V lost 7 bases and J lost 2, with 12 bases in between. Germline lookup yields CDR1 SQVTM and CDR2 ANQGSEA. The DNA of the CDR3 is TGCAGCGCAATGACTTCCACCTACGAGCAGTACTTC. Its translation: CSAMTSTYEQYF.

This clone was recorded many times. CDR3 sequence: CASSVQGQGSGNTIYF. The DNA of the CDR3 is TGTGCCAGCAGCGTCCAAGGACAGGGCTCTGGAAACACCATATATTTT. The chain carries TRBV9 and TRBJ1-3, with 8 bases that match TRBD1. The CDR3 totals 16 residues. Germline CDR1 reads SGDLS; CDR2 reads YYNGEE. Germline trimming cut 2 bases from V and 0 bases from J; bases unmatched to any gene: 4. Looking up the rest from reference TRBV9 and TRBJ1-3 gives the full variable domain: DSGVTQTPKHLITATGQRVTLRCSPRSGDLSVYWYQQSLDQGLQFLIQYYNGEERAKGNILERFSAQQFPDLHSELNLSSLELGDSALYFCASSVQGQGSGNTIYFGEGSWLTVV.

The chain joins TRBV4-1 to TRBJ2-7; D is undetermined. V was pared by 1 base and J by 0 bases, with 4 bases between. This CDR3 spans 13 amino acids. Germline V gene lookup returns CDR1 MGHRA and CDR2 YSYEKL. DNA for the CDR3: TGCGCCAGCAGCCAAGCGGGCTCCTACGAGCAGTACTTC. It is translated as CASSQAGSYEQYF.

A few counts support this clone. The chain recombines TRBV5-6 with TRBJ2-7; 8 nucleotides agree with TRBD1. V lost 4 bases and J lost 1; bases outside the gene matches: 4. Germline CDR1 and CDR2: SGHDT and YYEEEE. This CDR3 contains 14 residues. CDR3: CASSGTGVSYEQYF. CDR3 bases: TGTGCCAGCAGCGGGACAGGCGTTTCCTACGAGCAGTACTTC.

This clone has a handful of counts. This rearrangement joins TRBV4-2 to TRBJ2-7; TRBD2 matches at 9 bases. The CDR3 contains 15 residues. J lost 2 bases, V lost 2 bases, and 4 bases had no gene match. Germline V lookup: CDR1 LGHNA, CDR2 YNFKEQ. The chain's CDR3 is CASSQYLAGTYEQYF. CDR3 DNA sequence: TGTGCCAGCAGCCAATATCTAGCGGGAACCTACGAGCAGTACTTC.

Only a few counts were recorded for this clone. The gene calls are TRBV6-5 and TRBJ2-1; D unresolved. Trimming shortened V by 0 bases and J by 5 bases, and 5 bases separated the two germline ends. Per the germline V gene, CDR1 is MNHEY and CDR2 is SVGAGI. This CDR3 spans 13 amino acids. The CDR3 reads CASSYSLNNEQFF. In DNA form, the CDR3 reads TGTGCCAGCAGTTACTCGTTGAACAATGAGCAGTTCTTC.

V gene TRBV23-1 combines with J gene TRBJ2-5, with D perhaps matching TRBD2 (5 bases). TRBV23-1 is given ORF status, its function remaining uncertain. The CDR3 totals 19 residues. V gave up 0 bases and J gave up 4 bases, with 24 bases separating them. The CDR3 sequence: CASSQSLCSPAGFGETQYF. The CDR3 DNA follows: TGCGCCAGCAGTCAATCGTTATGCTCCCCCGCGGGTTTCGGAGAGACCCAGTACTTC.

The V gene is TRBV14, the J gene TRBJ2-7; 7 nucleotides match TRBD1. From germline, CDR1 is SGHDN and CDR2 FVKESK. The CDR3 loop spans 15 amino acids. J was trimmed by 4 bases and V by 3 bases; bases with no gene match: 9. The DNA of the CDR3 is TGTGCCAGCAGCCACGGAGTGGGACAGCCATACGAGCAGTACTTC. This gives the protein CASSHGVGQPYEQYF.

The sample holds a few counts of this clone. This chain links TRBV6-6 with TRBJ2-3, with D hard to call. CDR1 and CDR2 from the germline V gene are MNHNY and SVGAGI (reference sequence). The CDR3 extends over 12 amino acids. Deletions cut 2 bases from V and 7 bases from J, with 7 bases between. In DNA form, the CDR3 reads TGTGCCAGCAGTTACGAGGTCCATACGCAGTATTTT. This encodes CASSYEVHTQYF.

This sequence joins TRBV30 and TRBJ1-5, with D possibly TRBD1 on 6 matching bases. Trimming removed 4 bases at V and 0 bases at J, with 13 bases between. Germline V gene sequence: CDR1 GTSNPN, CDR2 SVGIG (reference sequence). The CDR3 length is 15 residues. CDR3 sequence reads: CAWTSGASSNQPQHF. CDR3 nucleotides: TGTGCCTGGACGTCGGGGGCTAGTAGCAATCAGCCCCAGCATTTT.

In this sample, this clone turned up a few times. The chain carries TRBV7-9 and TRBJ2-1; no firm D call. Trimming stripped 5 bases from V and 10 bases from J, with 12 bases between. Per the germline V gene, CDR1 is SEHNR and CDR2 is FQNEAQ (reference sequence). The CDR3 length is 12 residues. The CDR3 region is CASSPSYEEQFF. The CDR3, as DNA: TGTGCCAGCAGCCCATCATATGAGGAGCAGTTCTTC.

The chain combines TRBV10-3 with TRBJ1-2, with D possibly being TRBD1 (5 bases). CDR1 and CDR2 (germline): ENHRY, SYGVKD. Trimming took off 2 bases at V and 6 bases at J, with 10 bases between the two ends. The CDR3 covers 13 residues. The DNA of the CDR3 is TGTGCCATCAGTGAGCTGACAGCCGATGGCTACACCTTC. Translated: CAISELTADGYTF.

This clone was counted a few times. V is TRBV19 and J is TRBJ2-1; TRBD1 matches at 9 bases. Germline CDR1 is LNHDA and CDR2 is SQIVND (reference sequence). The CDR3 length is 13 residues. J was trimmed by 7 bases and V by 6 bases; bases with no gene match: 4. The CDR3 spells CASRQGAGNEQFF. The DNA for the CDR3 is TGTGCCAGTAGACAGGGGGCGGGGAATGAGCAGTTCTTC.

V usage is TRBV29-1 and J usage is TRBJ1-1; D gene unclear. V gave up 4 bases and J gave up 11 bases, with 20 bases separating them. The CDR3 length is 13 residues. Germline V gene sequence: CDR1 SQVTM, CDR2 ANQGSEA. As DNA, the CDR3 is TGCAGCGTTGTCCGTGAAGGTGGGCATGGGGCTTTCTTT. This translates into CSVVREGGHGAFF.

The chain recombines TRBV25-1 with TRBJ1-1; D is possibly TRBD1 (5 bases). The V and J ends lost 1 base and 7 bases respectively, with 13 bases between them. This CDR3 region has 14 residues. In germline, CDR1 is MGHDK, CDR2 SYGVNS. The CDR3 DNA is TGTGCCAGCAGTGAATTGCAGGGTAATGGTGAAGCTTTCTTT. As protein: CASSELQGNGEAFF.

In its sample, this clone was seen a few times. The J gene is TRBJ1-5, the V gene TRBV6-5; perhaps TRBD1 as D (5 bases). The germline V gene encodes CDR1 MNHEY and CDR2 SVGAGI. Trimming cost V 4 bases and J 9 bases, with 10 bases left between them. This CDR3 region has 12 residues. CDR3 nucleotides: TGTGCCAGCAGTTCCGGGGGTCTGCCCCAGCATTTT. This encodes CASSSGGLPQHF.

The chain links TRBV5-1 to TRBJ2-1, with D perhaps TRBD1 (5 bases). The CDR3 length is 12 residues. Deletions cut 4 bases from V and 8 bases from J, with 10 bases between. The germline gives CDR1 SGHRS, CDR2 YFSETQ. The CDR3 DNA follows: TGCGCCAGCAGCCCCGCAGGGCATGAGCAGTTCTTC. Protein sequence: CASSPAGHEQFF.

CDR3 residues: CASSLVPAGRGYGYTF. The CDR3 bases are TGTGCCAGCAGCTTAGTCCCAGCAGGGAGAGGGTATGGCTACACCTTC. This chain links TRBV11-2 with TRBJ1-2; D possibly corresponds to TRBD1 (5 bases). Germline loops: CDR1 SGHAT, CDR2 FQNNGV. The CDR3 is 16 residues long. V gave up 1 base and J gave up 5 bases, with 17 bases separating them.

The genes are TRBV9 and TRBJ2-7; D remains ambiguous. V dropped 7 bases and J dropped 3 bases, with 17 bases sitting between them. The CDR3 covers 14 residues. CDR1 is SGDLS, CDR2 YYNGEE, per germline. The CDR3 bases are TGTGCCAGCGGGTCCGGGCCAGGTCGCTACGAGCAGTACTTC. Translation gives CASGSGPGRYEQYF.

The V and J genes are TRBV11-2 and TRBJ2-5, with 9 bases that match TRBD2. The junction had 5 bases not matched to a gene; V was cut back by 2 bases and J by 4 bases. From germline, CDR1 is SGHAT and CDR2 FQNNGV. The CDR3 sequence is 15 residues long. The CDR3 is CASSLTLAGRETQYF. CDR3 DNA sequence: TGTGCCAGCAGCTTAACCCTAGCGGGGCGAGAGACCCAGTACTTC.

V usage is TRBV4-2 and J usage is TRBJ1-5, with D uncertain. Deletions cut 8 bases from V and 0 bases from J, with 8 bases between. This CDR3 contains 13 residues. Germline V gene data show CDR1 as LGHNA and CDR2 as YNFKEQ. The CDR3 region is CASAIGSNQPQHF. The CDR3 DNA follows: TGTGCCAGCGCCATTGGTAGCAATCAGCCCCAGCATTTT.

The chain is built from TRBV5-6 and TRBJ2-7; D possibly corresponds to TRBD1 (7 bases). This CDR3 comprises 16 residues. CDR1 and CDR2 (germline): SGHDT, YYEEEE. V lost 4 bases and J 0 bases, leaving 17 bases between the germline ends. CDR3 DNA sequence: TGTGCCAGCAGCCCAGACAGGGTCGGGGGCTCCTACGAGCAGTACTTC. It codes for CASSPDRVGGSYEQYF.

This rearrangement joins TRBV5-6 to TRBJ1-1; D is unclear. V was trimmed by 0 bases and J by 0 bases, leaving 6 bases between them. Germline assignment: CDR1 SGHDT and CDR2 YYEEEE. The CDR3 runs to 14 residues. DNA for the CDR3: TGTGCCAGCAGCTTGGACGACCTGAACACTGAAGCTTTCTTT. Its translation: CASSLDDLNTEAFF.

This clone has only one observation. The CDR3 sequence is CASSLEGAHGQYF. DNA of the CDR3: TGTGCCAGCAGCTTAGAGGGGGCCCACGGGCAGTACTTC. The V and J genes are TRBV13 and TRBJ2-7; 7 bases fit TRBD1. Germline V CDR1 and CDR2: PRHDT, FYEKMQ (reference sequence). Trimming at V came to 1 base and at J to 9 bases, leaving 6 bases not matched to a gene. The CDR3 extends over 13 amino acids. Variable domain in full (rest from reference TRBV13 and TRBJ2-7): AAGVIQSPRHLIKEKRETATLKCYPIPRHDTVYWYQQGPGQDPQFLISFYEKMQSDKGSIPDRFSAQQFSDYHSELNMSSLELGDSALYFCASSLEGAHGQYFGPGTRLTVT.

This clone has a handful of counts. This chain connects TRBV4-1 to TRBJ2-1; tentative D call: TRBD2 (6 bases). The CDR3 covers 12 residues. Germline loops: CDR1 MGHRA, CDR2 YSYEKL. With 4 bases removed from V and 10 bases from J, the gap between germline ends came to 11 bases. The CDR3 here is CASSPVRGEQFF. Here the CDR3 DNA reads TGCGCCAGCAGCCCTGTCCGGGGGGAGCAGTTCTTC.

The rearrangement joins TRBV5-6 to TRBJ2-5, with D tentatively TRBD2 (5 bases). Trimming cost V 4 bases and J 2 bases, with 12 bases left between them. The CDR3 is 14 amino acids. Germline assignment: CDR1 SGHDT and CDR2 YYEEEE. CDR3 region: CASSIRRRQETQYF. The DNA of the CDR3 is TGTGCCAGCAGCATCAGGAGGAGACAAGAGACCCAGTACTTC.

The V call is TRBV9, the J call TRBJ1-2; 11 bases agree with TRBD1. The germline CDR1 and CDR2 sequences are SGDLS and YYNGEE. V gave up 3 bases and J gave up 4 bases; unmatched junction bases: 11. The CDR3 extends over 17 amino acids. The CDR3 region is CASSAGFGQGAIYGYTF. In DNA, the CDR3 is TGTGCCAGCAGCGCGGGCTTCGGACAGGGGGCAATCTATGGCTACACCTTC.

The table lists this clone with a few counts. This CDR3 reads CASSLTQTRFDEQFF. The DNA of the CDR3 is TGTGCCAGCAGCTTAACCCAGACGAGGTTTGATGAGCAGTTCTTC. The chain is built from TRBV7-9 and TRBJ2-1; D gene unclear. This CDR3 is 15 amino acids long. V shed 2 bases and J shed 8 bases, with 16 bases lying between them. From germline, CDR1 is SEHNR and CDR2 FQNEAQ (reference sequence).

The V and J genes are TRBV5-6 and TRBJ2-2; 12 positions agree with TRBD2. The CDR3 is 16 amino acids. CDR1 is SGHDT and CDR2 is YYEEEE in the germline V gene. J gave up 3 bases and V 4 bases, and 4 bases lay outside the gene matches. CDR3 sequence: CASSLGLAGYTGELFF. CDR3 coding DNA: TGTGCCAGCAGCCTAGGACTAGCGGGGTACACCGGGGAGCTGTTTTTT.

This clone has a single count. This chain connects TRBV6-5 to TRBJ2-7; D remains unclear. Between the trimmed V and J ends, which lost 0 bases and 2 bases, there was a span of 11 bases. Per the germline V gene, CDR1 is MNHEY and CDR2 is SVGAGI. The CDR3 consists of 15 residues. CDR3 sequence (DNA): TGTGCCAGCAGTTACTCGGCACTACCCCCCTACGAGCAGTACTTC. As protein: CASSYSALPPYEQYF.